The next 11 T cell receptor beta chains were all read from a single sample in a study of blood T cell repertoires in COVID-19. Here immunoSEQ multiplex PCR was the method, and the copy in TCRdb shows in-frame clones only, minus some. The data contain under 350,000 clones, roughly 80% of them singletons. Sample: peripheral blood. The receptor source for this set is a woman aged 45-60 years who had recovered from COVID-19.

The chain employs TRBV9 and TRBJ1-1; D might be TRBD1 (5 bases). The CDR3 is 14 amino acids. The V end lost 0 bases, the J end lost 2 bases, and 8 bases lay between the germline ends. CDR1 and CDR2 from the germline V gene are SGDLS and YYNGEE. Written as DNA, the CDR3 is TGTGCCAGCAGCGTAGCCGGACATAACACTGAAGCTTTCTTT. Translating gives CASSVAGHNTEAFF. Full variable domain (remainder filled in from reference TRBV9 and TRBJ1-1): DSGVTQTPKHLITATGQRVTLRCSPRSGDLSVYWYQQSLDQGLQFLIQYYNGEERAKGNILERFSAQQFPDLHSELNLSSLELGDSALYFCASSVAGHNTEAFFGQGTRLTVV.

V is TRBV28 and J is TRBJ1-2; 7 bases line up with TRBD1. Germline-derived CDR1 and CDR2 are MDHEN and SYDVKM. Trimming took 10 bases from V and 3 from J; bases not matched to a gene: 8. This CDR3 is built from 13 residues. In DNA form, the CDR3 reads TGTGCCATCGACAGGGAAAGGGACTATGGCTACACCTTC. It encodes CAIDRERDYGYTF.

The sample holds a few counts of this clone. This chain uses TRBV12-3 or TRBV12-4 with TRBJ2-3; D is perhaps TRBD2 (6 bases). The CDR3 extends over 12 amino acids. Trimming removed 3 bases from V and 9 bases from J, with 10 bases in between. This CDR3 is CASSFLGGTQYF. The DNA for the CDR3 is TGTGCCAGCAGTTTCCTCGGAGGGACGCAGTATTTT.

J is TRBJ2-2 and V is TRBV6-1; possibly TRBD2 for D (5 bases). The V end was cut by 2 bases, the J end by 7 bases, with 14 bases between. Germline V gene sequence: CDR1 MNHNS, CDR2 SASEGT. The CDR3 covers 15 residues. The CDR3 DNA follows: TGTGCCAGCAGTGAATTTCTTGAGGGTAACGGGGAGCTGTTTTTT. Translation: CASSEFLEGNGELFF.

The chain has TRBV9 and TRBJ2-2, with a possible D match to TRBD2 (5 bases). The germline V gene has CDR1 SGDLS and CDR2 YYNGEE. V shed 2 bases and J shed 0 bases, with 11 bases lying between them. The CDR3 has 16 residues. The CDR3, as DNA: TGTGCCAGCAGCGTGAGTCTGGAGGCGAACACCGGGGAGCTGTTTTTT. Translation: CASSVSLEANTGELFF.

Only one count was recorded for this clone. This sequence joins TRBV6-5 and TRBJ2-7, with 10 bases matching TRBD1. After removal of 4 bases from V and 4 bases from J, the junction contained 7 bases not matched to a gene. The CDR3 totals 15 residues. CDR1 is MNHEY and CDR2 is SVGAGI in the germline V gene. CDR3: CASSFRDRGFYEQYF. The CDR3, as DNA: TGTGCCAGCAGTTTCCGGGACAGGGGATTTTACGAGCAGTACTTC.

This chain joins TRBV18 and TRBJ2-7; 13 nucleotides line up with TRBD2. Trimming removed 2 bases from V and 1 base from J; junction bases left unmatched: 5. Looked up from germline, CDR1 is KGHSH and CDR2 is LQKENI. The CDR3 is 17 residues long. CDR3 sequence reads: CASSPGTSGKFSYEQYF. The CDR3 DNA sequence: TGTGCCAGCTCACCAGGGACTAGCGGGAAGTTTTCCTACGAGCAGTACTTC.

This clone occurred a few times. The rearrangement links TRBV28 to TRBJ1-5, with TRBD1 matching 9 bases. CDR1 and CDR2 (germline): MDHEN, SYDVKM. V was pared by 6 bases and J by 7 bases, with 10 bases of the junction left unmatched. This CDR3 has 15 residues. Written as DNA, the CDR3 is TGTGCCAGCAGAACAGGGGGCGCGGGGGAACAGCCCCAGCATTTT. Protein sequence: CASRTGGAGEQPQHF.

The rearrangement links TRBV5-1 to TRBJ2-1, with 8 bases fitting TRBD2. Germline CDR1 is SGHRS and CDR2 is YFSETQ. This CDR3 spans 16 amino acids. Trimming cost V 4 bases and J 10 bases; bases outside gene matches: 16. The CDR3 region is CASSPLAGSVLGEQFF. CDR3 in DNA: TGCGCCAGCAGCCCCTTAGCGGGGAGCGTTCTGGGAGAGCAGTTCTTC.

This clone was counted between two and nine times. The rearrangement uses TRBV6-4 and TRBJ1-2; D gene uncertain. Looked up from germline, CDR1 is MRHNA and CDR2 is SNTAGT. V was shortened by 0 bases and J by 2 bases, with 13 bases between the two germline ends. The CDR3 is made up of 16 amino acids. CDR3 DNA sequence: TGTGCCAGCAGTGACTCGACTAGGACGGGGAACTATGGCTACACCTTC. This translates into CASSDSTRTGNYGYTF.

The J gene is TRBJ2-7, the V gene TRBV7-9; D ambiguous. The CDR3 has 11 residues. Per germline, CDR1 SEHNR and CDR2 FQNEAQ (reference sequence). Trimming left V 3 bases short and J 4 bases short, with 4 bases between. CDR3 sequence reads: CASSFSYEQYF. The CDR3 DNA is TGTGCCAGCAGCTTCTCTTACGAGCAGTACTTC.